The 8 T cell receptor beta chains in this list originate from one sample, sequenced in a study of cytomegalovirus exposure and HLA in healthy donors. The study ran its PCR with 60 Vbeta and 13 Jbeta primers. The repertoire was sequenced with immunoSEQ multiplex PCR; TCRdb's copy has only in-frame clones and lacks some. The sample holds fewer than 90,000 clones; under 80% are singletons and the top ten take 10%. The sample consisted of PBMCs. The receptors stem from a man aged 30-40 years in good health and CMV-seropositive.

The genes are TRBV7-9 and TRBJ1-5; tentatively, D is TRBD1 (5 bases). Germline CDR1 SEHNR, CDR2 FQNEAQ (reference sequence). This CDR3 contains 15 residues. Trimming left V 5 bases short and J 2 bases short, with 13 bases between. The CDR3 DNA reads TGTGCCAGCAGCGAAGGGGCCATGGGCAATCAGCCCCAGCATTTT. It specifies CASSEGAMGNQPQHF.

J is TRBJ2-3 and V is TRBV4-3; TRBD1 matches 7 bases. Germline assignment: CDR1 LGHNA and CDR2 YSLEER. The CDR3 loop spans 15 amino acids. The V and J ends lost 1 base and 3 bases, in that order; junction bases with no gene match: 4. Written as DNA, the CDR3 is TGCGCCAGCAGCCAAGCCGGGGACAGAACAGATACGCAGTATTTT. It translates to CASSQAGDRTDTQYF.

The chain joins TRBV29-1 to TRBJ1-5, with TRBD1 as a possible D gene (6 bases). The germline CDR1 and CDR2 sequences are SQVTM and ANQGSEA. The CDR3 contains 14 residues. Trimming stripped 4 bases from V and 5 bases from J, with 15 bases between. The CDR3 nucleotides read TGCAGCGTTGCTTCTTCAGGGGCCGATCAGCCCCAGCATTTT. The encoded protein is CSVASSGADQPQHF.

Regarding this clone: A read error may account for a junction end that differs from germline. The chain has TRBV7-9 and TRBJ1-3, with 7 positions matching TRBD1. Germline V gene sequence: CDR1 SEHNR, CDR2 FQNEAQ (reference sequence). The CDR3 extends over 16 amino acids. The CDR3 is CSSRTGGGAAGNTIYF. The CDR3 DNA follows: TGTTCCAGCAGAACGGGAGGGGGCGCTGCTGGAAACACCATATATTTT.

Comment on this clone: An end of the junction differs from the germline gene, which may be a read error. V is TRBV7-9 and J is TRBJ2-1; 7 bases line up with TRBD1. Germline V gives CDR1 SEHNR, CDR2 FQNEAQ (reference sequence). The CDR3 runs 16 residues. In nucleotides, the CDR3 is TGTTCCAGCAGCTTGCAACAGGGGTCGATGTTCAATGAGCAGTTCTTC. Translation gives CSSSLQQGSMFNEQFF.

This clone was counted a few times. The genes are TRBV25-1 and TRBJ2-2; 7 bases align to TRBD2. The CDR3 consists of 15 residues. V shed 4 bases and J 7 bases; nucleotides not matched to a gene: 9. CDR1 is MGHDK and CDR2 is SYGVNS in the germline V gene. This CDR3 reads CASSVLGGEHGELFF. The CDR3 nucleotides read TGTGCCAGCAGTGTTCTTGGGGGGGAACACGGGGAGCTGTTTTTT.

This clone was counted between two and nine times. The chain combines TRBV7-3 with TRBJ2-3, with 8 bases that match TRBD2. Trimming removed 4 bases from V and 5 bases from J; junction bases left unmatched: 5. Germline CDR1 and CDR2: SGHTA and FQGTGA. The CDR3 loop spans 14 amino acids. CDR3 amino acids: CASSSGLAKDTQYF. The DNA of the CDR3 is TGTGCCAGCAGCTCTGGACTAGCTAAAGATACGCAGTATTTT.

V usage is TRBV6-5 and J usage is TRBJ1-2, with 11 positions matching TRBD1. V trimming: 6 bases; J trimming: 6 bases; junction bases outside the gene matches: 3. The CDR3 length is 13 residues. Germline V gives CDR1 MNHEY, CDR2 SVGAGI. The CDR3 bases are TGTGCCAGCAGGGACAGGGGGCTCAATGGCTACACCTTC. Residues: CASRDRGLNGYTF.